This T cell receptor beta chain originates from a study of shared clonotypes between healthy human individuals. The wider study: Three CD4 naive, three CD4 memory, two CD8 naive and one CD8 memory plate were used per donor.

Donation came from healthy HIV-negative adults that had no recent acute infections or vaccinations. Study outcomes and limitations: The sole specimen, blood, was sampled, and tissue repertoires likely differ.

CDR1 is MNHNS and CDR2 is SASEGT in the germline V gene. The ends were cut back, 2 bases at V and 7 bases at J, with 15 bases in the middle. The CDR3 is 15 amino acids. Details on this clone: Its antigen is not identified.

TCRdb's copy holds only in-frame clones and misses some; the assay was immunoSEQ multiplex PCR. This sample has 2 million to 3 million clones, with over 85% found just once. Source material: naive CD4+ T cells sorted from blood. Subset in this sample: CD45RA+ positively selected. This clonotype was sampled from a man in his late teens or twenties in good health. The chain is built from TRBV6-1 and TRBJ2-4; D not certain. As DNA, the CDR3 is TGTGCCAGCAGTGAACAGGCCCTAGGGCCCAACATTCAGTACTTC. It is translated as CASSEQALGPNIQYF.